This TCR beta chain is drawn from a study of T cell clonotyping in hematopoietic cell transplantation. Study overall: Recipient samples before transplant were obtained post-cytoreduction.

Time point described: recipient sample about 28 days before transplant, after cytoreduction. Here immunoSEQ multiplex PCR was the method, and the copy in TCRdb shows in-frame clones only, minus some. The data show some 40,000 clones, about 85% seen once. CDR3 size: 15 residues. Trimming took 3 bases from V and 4 from J, leaving 15 bases between them. Germline CDR1 LNHDA, CDR2 SQIVND (reference sequence). Study results and limitations: Higher Inverse Simpson Index values in graft donor and pretransplant recipient predicted broader posttransplant TCR diversity. At the given depth, recipient repertoires were over 95% de novo clonotypes.

Comment on this clone: Its specificity is unknown.

This receptor was obtained from a man in his sixties with acute myeloid leukemia. Some clones in this sample may be carry-over from other donors' samples. This material consisted of peripheral blood mononuclear cells, taken before stem cell transplant. The V gene is TRBV19, the J gene TRBJ2-5; no clear D gene. The CDR3 spells CASSMMKSQLETQYF. The CDR3 region has the DNA TGTGCCAGTAGTATGATGAAGAGCCAGTTAGAGACCCAGTACTTC.